This T cell receptor beta chain was recorded in a study of control samples from healthy donors and cancer patients (TCRdb year 2020). After removal of 8 bases from V and 1 base from J, the junction retains 9 bases not matched to a gene. The CDR3 sequence holds 16 residues, the cysteine and phenylalanine included. The kept DNA is CDR3 alone, 48 bases in frame from the first base. CDR1 and CDR2 are drawn from the germline V gene (reference sequence): WNHNN, SYGVQD. To note about this clone: Its antigen remains unidentified. Per-base quality was not reported, and no clone a single base away is much larger than it.

Library generation was performed with the immunoSEQ multiplex PCR assay. TCRdb limited this immuneACCESS table to in-frame rearrangements with V and J called. A share of clones is missing; checked studies link under half to unresolved V genes, and the rest is unexplained. This sample holds 100,000 to 150,000 clones; around 87% were observed only once. 2.9% of the sample is held by the ten biggest clonotypes. This TCR was recovered from a man aged 60 to 75 in good health. The chain links TRBV10-1 with TRBJ2-3; 10 junctional bases match TRBD1. Sequenced: blood. CDR3 region: CASHRQGALGTDTQYF. The sequence in DNA is TGCGCCAGCCACAGACAGGGGGCCCTAGGCACAGATACGCAGTATTTT.